Below are 12 T cell receptor beta chains sequenced from a single sample in a study of glioma-infiltrating T cells after dendritic cell vaccination. Sequencing was performed with immunoSEQ multiplex PCR; in TCRdb, only in-frame clones are kept and a portion is missing. Altogether about 91,000 clones are present, more than 80% being singletons, with the ten largest covering roughly 2.1%. Time point indicated: after dendritic cell vaccination, including at tumor progression/relapse. The source was blood, collected after dendritic cell vaccination. The source of these receptors is a human donor with glioblastoma.

This clone has only a few counts. CDR3 region: CASSLSQGVGQPQHF. DNA of the CDR3: TGTGCCAGCAGCTTAAGCCAGGGGGTAGGACAGCCCCAGCATTTT. The chain recombines TRBV7-9 with TRBJ1-5; the match to TRBD1 covers 7 bases. The CDR3 is 15 amino acids. Trimming took 2 bases from V and 7 from J; bases not matched to a gene: 8. Germline V gives CDR1 SEHNR, CDR2 FQNEAQ (reference sequence).

V gene TRBV9 combines with J gene TRBJ2-5, with 11 bases matching TRBD1. The CDR3 is made up of 14 amino acids. The junction had 0 bases not matched to a gene; V was cut back by 0 bases and J by 5 bases. In germline, CDR1 is SGDLS, CDR2 YYNGEE. The CDR3, as DNA: TGTGCCAGCAGCGTAGGGGACAGGGGGGAGACCCAGTACTTC. This gives the protein CASSVGDRGETQYF.

The chain uses TRBV11-2 and TRBJ1-2, with TRBD1 identical over 9 bases. V shed 5 bases, J shed 6 bases, and the junction held 4 bases outside the gene matches. The CDR3 is made up of 13 amino acids. CDR1 SGHAT and CDR2 FQNNGV come from the germline V gene. The CDR3 nucleotides are TGTGCCAGCAGCCAACAGGGGGCGAATGGCTACACCTTC. It encodes CASSQQGANGYTF.

This sequence joins TRBV5-5 and TRBJ2-7, with a weak D call TRBD1 (6 bases). Looked up from germline, CDR1 is SGHKS and CDR2 is YYEKEE (reference sequence). This CDR3 has 16 residues. The germline V and J ends were trimmed by 4 bases and 2 bases, with 19 bases remaining between them. The CDR3 sequence is CASSSQGHPMAYEQYF. The CDR3 DNA follows: TGTGCCAGCAGCAGCCAGGGACACCCCATGGCCTACGAGCAGTACTTC.

This chain connects TRBV7-2 to TRBJ1-1; perhaps TRBD1 as D (6 bases). V was shortened by 1 base and J by 1 base, with 7 bases between the two germline ends. Germline CDR1 reads SGHTA; CDR2 reads FQGNSA. The CDR3 covers 14 residues. CDR3 DNA sequence: TGTGCCAGCAGCTTAGGCAGGGGGAACACTGAAGCTTTCTTT. Its translation is CASSLGRGNTEAFF.

CDR3 in amino acids: CASSTDRGWTQYF. The CDR3 bases are TGTGCCAGCAGCACGGACAGGGGCTGGACCCAGTACTTC. The genes are TRBV7-2 and TRBJ2-5; 9 bases are a match to TRBD1. Germline-derived CDR1 and CDR2 are SGHTA and FQGNSA. CDR3 size: 13 residues. J was trimmed by 7 bases and V by 5 bases; bases with no gene match: 5.

CDR3: CASSGSGRGYTQYF. The CDR3 DNA is TGTGCCAGCAGTGGTAGCGGGAGGGGATATACGCAGTATTTT. The chain is built from TRBV25-1 and TRBJ2-3, with 11 bases identical to TRBD2. The CDR3 runs 14 residues. Per the germline V gene, CDR1 is MGHDK and CDR2 is SYGVNS. The J segment lost 7 bases and the V segment lost 4 bases, leaving 4 bases of the junction unmatched.

This clone was detected only a few times. The CDR3 sequence: CAWSESGRSSNQPQHF. The CDR3 nucleotides are TGTGCCTGGAGTGAAAGCGGCAGGTCGAGCAATCAGCCCCAGCATTTT. The rearrangement links TRBV30 to TRBJ1-5, with D unresolved. The CDR3 loop spans 16 amino acids. V dropped 1 base and J dropped 1 base, with 14 bases sitting between them. Germline CDR1 reads GTSNPN; CDR2 reads SVGIG (reference sequence).

V usage is TRBV7-9 and J usage is TRBJ1-5; the match to TRBD1 covers 8 bases. Losses at the gene ends were 5 bases for V and 7 bases for J; bases not matched to a gene: 10. Germline V gene sequence: CDR1 SEHNR, CDR2 FQNEAQ (reference sequence). The CDR3 has 15 amino acids. CDR3 DNA sequence: TGTGCCAGCAGCGAAGGGGGCAGGGGGCAGCAGCCCCAGCATTTT. This codes for CASSEGGRGQQPQHF.

J is TRBJ2-2 and V is TRBV19, with D unclear. Trimming removed 2 bases at V and 1 base at J, with 8 bases between. The CDR3 is made up of 15 amino acids. Germline V lookup: CDR1 LNHDA, CDR2 SQIVND (reference sequence). The CDR3 loop is CASSIQSGNTGELFF. DNA for the CDR3: TGTGCCAGTAGTATACAGTCAGGGAACACCGGGGAGCTGTTTTTT.

V and J are TRBV5-4 and TRBJ1-5; TRBD1 is a possible D gene (6 bases). Germline V gene sequence: CDR1 SGHNT, CDR2 YYREEE (reference sequence). V was cut by 4 bases and J by 0 bases, with 11 bases left in between. The CDR3 contains 15 residues. CDR3 coding DNA: TGTGCCAGCAGCGAGGGACACAATAGCAATCAGCCCCAGCATTTT. Its translation is CASSEGHNSNQPQHF.

This clone turned up a few times. The chain uses TRBV5-1 and TRBJ2-2, with 9 bases fitting TRBD1. The V and J ends lost 3 bases and 6 bases, in that order; junction bases with no gene match: 6. This CDR3 region has 15 residues. In germline, CDR1 is SGHRS, CDR2 YFSETQ. CDR3 region: CASSSGQGIAGELFF. CDR3 in DNA: TGCGCCAGCAGCTCCGGACAGGGGATTGCCGGGGAGCTGTTTTTT.